This TCR beta chain emerged from a study of cytomegalovirus exposure and HLA in healthy donors (dated by TCRdb to 2016 to 2017). As for the study more broadly: In an earlier analysis of fewer than 750 of the donors, approximately 300 Gb of sequence data and 117 million unique TCR beta sequences from 150 million to 200 million T cells were reported. An early release covering roughly 600 HLA-typed donors comprised approximately 290 gigabases of sequencing data and around 86 million unique TCR sequences. Of the roughly 400 genotyped donors, approximately 83% fell in the genetic ancestry cluster associated with self-reported Caucasian donors. The study aimed to test whether signatures of past pathogen exposure could be identified by cataloging public T cell receptors. The T cell repertoires of under 750 subjects were profiled by immunosequencing and related to cytomegalovirus serostatus. A separate validation cohort of roughly 120 different subjects was used in addition to the roughly 670-subject first cohort. To predict cytomegalovirus infection status, the study brought together high-throughput TCR immunosequencing, statistical association of individual TCRs with disease status, and machine learning. A later analysis re-examined previously published TCR beta repertoires from over 500 donors and added high-resolution HLA genotyping to investigate patterns of TCR occurrence. Rather than using new phenotypic data, the later analysis identified candidate immune exposures from TCR beta sequences and from how often those sequences occurred across donors. An earlier analysis of 587 of the donors used high-throughput TCR beta sequencing to judge whether each TCR beta V gene segment behaved as functional or pseudogenic. Alongside the repertoire data, information on donor age, sex, ethnicity and CMV serostatus was compiled. Genome-wide SNP genotypes for about 65% of the roughly 700 donors were used in a later genetic analysis, which treated that subset as a discovery cohort. Every repertoire in the discovery cohort had been generated on one and the same sequencing platform. Both class I and class II loci were covered by HLA typing, at four-digit resolution. The number of donors typed differed by locus, with about 629-640 for A, B, C, DRB1 and DQB1, roughly 520 for DQA1, approximately 570 for DPA1, and some 440 for DPB1. Four to six DR-DQ haplotypes were handled as single units for association and clustering because linkage in the cohort was strong. Across about 370 genotyped donors of the cohort, an average of roughly 230,000 unique TCR beta nucleotide sequences per donor were sequenced, and about a sixth of those sequences were non-productive.

A remark on this clone: Its specific antigen is unknown. No per-base quality is available; no much larger clone lies one base away.

The cohort was made up of 500 to 800 healthy bone marrow donors. Cohort members were all nominally healthy when sampled, although unrecorded immune exposures were likely present. The donor was CMV seropositive and belonged to the group of 270 or so seropositive cohort members. A peripheral blood sample was collected from each donor, and TCR beta sequencing was performed on peripheral blood mononuclear cells. Genomic DNA extraction from the blood cell samples was performed with the Qiagen DNeasy Blood Extraction Kit. V is pared back by 3 bases and J by 4 bases, with 16 bases lying between the germline termini. The CDR3 runs 16 residues from the cysteine to the phenylalanine. CDR3 DNA only is kept here, 48 bases in frame from base 1. From the germline V gene, CDR1 is LGHNA and CDR2 is YNFKEQ. Study-wide conclusions, independent of this receptor: Because some donors lacked HLA typing at each locus, the association tests relied only on the typed subset. Immune exposure information for the cohort was limited to CMV serostatus. Roughly uniform sequencing depth across donors was assumed in presence/absence analyses, although this assumption may not hold. A later analysis associated about 18,000 TCR beta sequences with specific HLA alleles at a false discovery rate of 0.05. In a later analysis, TCR association rates were found to vary across HLA loci, with the most associated TCRs seen for DRB1 alleles and the fewest for HLA-C alleles. In a later genetic analysis, fewer N-insertions in productive TCRs were reported among donors in an Asian-associated ancestry cluster than the roughly 710-donor mean. While some public TCRs were present in many individuals, most TCR sequences turned up only very rarely across donors. A further reported finding was that TCR beta sequences accurately predicted the HLA-A and HLA-B alleles for most subjects in the first cohort. The study gave a list of 150 to 200 TCR beta chains associated with cytomegalovirus. Seventeen rarely observed V segments, including chromosome 9 orphons, were excluded from the earlier analysis of some 590 of the donors because counts were too low. In an earlier analysis of approximately 600 of the donors, most TCR beta V segments were observed in productive rearrangements about 87% or about 30% of the time, broadly matching IMGT annotations. According to the authors, the approach could potentially be generalized to other disease states and immunological phenotypes. Assigning TCR associations to individual alleles was difficult when HLA alleles, especially DR and DQ, strongly co-occurred. A cluster of highly shared sequence variants was judged likely to represent a technical artifact of the sequencing pipeline. A later genetic analysis associated a missense DCLRE1C variant with V-gene and J-gene trimming of TCR beta chains, and an independent cohort replicated the association. The 87-base-pair reads could not distinguish some IMGT-functional V segments, including TRBV6-2 and TRBV6-3, so those segments were excluded. In a later analysis, most CMV-associated TCR beta chains were found to appear HLA-restricted, with HLA associations seemingly driven largely by CMV exposure. Linkage disequilibrium might explain the correlated functional status among segregating V segments, but an unknown experimental factor could not be excluded. A later analysis found that HLA-associated TCR beta chains were more clonally expanded and had lower generation probabilities than equally common non-associated chains. In this cohort, only TCR beta chains were sequenced, and detectable features were limited by the absence of alpha or paired-chain data. Three of the identified cytomegalovirus-associated TCR beta chains were confirmed in vitro to be specific for cytomegalovirus antigens. In both the original and validation cohorts, the classifier was reported to diagnose cytomegalovirus status with high specificity and sensitivity. According to a later analysis, parvovirus B19, influenza, CMV and Epstein-Barr virus appeared linked to several top co-occurrence clusters.

Library method: the immunoSEQ multiplex PCR assay. A mixture of 60 forward primers for TCR Vbeta segments and 13 reverse primers for TCR Jbeta segments was used in the multiplex PCR. The CDR3 region of rearranged TCR beta genes was amplified from genomic DNA with a multiplex PCR assay. On the Illumina HiSeq System, the amplified TCR beta libraries were sequenced as 87-base-pair reads. In the source study's methods: In a later analysis, 77 million or so unique TCR beta chains were counted across the approximately 640 repertoires, and about 9.9 million of these chains were shared by at least two donors. To remove PCR and sequencing errors, raw reads were error-corrected and collapsed into unique sequences using a nearest-neighbor algorithm that merged closely related sequences. CDR3 sequences were aligned to IMGT reference sequences to assign V, D and J gene segments. For a sequence to be retained, at least a six-nucleotide match to both a V gene segment and a J gene segment was required. Rearrangements were called productive when the CDR3 lacked stop codons and stayed in frame with V and J; all others were non-productive. CDR3 was defined by IMGT convention, running from the second conserved V-encoded cysteine to the conserved J-encoded phenylalanine. The earlier analysis of 587 of the donors excluded any sequence lacking an unambiguous match to a single V gene segment. In an earlier analysis of some 590 of the donors, a V segment was called functional when productive rearrangements were above 56.7%, and segregating when the standard deviation between donors exceeded 5%. A statistical classification framework was built for diagnosing cytomegalovirus status from the catalog of TCR beta chain sequences. A later analysis assigned V and J genes by comparing TCR nucleotide sequences with IMGT/GENE-DB human TR gene sequences. The TCRdist pipeline was used in a later analysis to assign CDR3 sequences and most-parsimonious VDJ recombination scenarios. A later analysis defined each TCR beta chain by its CDR3 amino acid sequence plus V-gene family, and excluded reads lacking a unique V-gene family. A later analysis removed 592 highly shared, low-generation-probability nucleotide sequences to deal with suspected cross-contamination and a sequencing artifact. In a later analysis, a clonal expansion index for each public chain was calculated from normalized within-repertoire ranks of inferred template counts. A later analysis computed generation probabilities with a VDJ recombination model fitted to out-of-frame rearrangements, and checked the results against IGoR. Hypergeometric tests were used in a later analysis to score TCR-TCR, TCR-HLA and TCR-CMV co-occurrence, with a repertoire-size bias correction applied to the TCR pairs. To estimate false discovery rates, a later analysis permuted the HLA or CMV assignments 20 times. In a later analysis, co-occurring TCRs were grouped using DBSCAN, and TCRdist sequence similarity was added for clustering within HLA-allele-positive subsets. Repertoires with fewer than 30,000 or more than 120,000 public chains were left out of co-occurrence clustering, as were roughly five repertoires with anomalous nucleotide sharing. TCRdb retrieved this table from immuneACCESS and kept in-frame rearrangements only. Not all clones are present; in checked studies, unresolved V genes account for under half, and no reason is known for the remainder. That table supplies the V and J calls and clone size; D and trimming were determined from the DNA. For this sample the table gives around 99,000 clones, of which 82% were detected only once. In total, the top ten clones hold less than 3.5% of the sample.

The chain couples TRBV4-2 to TRBJ1-5, with the D gene too uncertain to name. The sequenced material came from PBMCs. The clonotype comes from a young man in good health and CMV-seropositive. The CDR3 reads as follows: CASSQNSQSHNQPQHF. The sequenced DNA: TGTGCCAGCAGCCAGAATTCACAGTCCCATAATCAGCCCCAGCATTTT.